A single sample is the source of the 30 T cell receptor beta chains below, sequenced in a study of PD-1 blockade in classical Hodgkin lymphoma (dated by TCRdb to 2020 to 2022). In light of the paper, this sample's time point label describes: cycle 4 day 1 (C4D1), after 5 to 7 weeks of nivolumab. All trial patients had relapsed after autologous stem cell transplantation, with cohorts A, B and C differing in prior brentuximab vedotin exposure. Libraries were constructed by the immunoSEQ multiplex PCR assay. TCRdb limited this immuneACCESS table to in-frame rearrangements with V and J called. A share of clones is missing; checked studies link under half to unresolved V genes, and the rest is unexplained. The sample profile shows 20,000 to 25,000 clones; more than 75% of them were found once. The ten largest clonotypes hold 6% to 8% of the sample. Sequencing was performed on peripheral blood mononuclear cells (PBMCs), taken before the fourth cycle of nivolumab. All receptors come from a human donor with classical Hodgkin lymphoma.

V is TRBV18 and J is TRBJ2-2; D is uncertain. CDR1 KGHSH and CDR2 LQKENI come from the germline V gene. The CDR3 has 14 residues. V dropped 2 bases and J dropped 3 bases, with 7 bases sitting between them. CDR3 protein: CASSPFTDTGELFF. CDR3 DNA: TGTGCCAGCTCACCATTTACAGACACCGGGGAGCTGTTTTTT. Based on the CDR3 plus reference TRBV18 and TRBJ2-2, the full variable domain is NAGVMQNPRHLVRRRGQEARLRCSPMKGHSHVYWYRQLPEEGLKFMVYLQKENIIDESGMPKERFSAEFPKEGPSILRIQQVVRGDSAAYFCASSPFTDTGELFFGEGSRLTVL.

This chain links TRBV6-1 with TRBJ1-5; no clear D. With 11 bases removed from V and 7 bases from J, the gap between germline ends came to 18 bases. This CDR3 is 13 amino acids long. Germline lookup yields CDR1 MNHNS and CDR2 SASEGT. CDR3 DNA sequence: TGTGCCGTGCTCGAGCAGGTTCGGCAGCCCCAGCATTTT. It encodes CAVLEQVRQPQHF.

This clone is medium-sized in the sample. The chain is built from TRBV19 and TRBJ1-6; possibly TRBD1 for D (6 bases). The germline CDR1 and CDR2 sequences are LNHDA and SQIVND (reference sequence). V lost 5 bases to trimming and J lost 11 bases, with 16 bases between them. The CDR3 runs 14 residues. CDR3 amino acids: CASSPGFDRTPLHF. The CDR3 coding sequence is TGTGCCAGTAGTCCTGGGTTTGACAGGACACCCCTCCACTTT.

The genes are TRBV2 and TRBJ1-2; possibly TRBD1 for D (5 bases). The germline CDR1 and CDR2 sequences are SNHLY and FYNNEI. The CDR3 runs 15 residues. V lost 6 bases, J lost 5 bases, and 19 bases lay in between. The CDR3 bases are TGTGCCAGCAGCCTCCCGCGGGACGCCGTATATGGCTACACCTTC. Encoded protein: CASSLPRDAVYGYTF.

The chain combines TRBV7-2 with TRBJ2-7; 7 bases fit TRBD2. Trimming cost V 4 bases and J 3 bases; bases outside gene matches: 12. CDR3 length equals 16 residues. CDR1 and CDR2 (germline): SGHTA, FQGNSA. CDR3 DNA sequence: TGTGCCAGCAGCTCCCGTTGGGGGGGACCCTACTACGAGCAGTACTTC. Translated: CASSSRWGGPYYEQYF.

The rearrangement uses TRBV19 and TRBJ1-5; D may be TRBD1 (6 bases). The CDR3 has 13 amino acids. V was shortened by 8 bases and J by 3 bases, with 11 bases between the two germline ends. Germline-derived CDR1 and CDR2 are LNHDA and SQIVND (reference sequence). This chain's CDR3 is CASADRNNQPQHF. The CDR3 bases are TGTGCCAGTGCAGACAGGAACAATCAGCCCCAGCATTTT.

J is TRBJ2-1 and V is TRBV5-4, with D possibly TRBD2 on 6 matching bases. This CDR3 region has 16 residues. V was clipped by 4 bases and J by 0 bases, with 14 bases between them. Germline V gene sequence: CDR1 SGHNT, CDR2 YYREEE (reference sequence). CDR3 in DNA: TGTGCCAGCAGCCCGGGACTCCTCAGCTCCTACAATGAGCAGTTCTTC. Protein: CASSPGLLSSYNEQFF.

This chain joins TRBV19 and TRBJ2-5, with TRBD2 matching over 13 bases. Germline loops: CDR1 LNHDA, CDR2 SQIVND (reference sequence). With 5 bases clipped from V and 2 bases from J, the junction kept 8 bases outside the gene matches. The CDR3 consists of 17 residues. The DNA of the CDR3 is TGTGCCAGTAGTCTCGGACTAGCGGGAGTCCATCAAGAGACCCAGTACTTC. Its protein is CASSLGLAGVHQETQYF.

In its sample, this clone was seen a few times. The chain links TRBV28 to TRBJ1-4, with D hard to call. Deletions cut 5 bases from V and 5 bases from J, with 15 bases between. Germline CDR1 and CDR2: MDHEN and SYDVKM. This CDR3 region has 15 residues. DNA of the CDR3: TGTGCCAGCAGTCCCCTAGAAGGGATAAATGAAAAACTGTTTTTT. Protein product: CASSPLEGINEKLFF.

CDR3 coding DNA: TGCGCCAGCAGCTCCTCGGCGGGGGGGCGACTCAATGAGCAGTTCTTC. Its protein is CASSSSAGGRLNEQFF. This chain connects TRBV5-1 to TRBJ2-1, with TRBD2 identical over 9 bases. The CDR3 consists of 16 residues. Germline values: CDR1 SGHRS, CDR2 YFSETQ. V shed 3 bases, J shed 6 bases, and the junction held 10 bases outside the gene matches.

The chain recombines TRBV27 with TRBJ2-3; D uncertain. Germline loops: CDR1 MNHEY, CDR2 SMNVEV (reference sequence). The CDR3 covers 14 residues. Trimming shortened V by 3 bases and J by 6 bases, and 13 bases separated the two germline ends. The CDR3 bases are TGTGCCAGCAGTTTGGTTCAGGCTCTGGATACGCAGTATTTT. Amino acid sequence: CASSLVQALDTQYF.

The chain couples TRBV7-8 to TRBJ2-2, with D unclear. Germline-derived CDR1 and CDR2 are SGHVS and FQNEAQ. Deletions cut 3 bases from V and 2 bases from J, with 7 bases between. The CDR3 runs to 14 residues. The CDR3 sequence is CASSLIRNTGELFF. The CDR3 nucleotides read TGTGCCAGCAGCTTGATCCGAAACACCGGGGAGCTGTTTTTT.

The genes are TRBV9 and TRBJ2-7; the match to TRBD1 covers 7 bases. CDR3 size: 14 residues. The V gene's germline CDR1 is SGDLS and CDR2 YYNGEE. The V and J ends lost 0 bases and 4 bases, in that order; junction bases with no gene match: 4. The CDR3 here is CASSVVEQGYEQYF. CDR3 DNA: TGTGCCAGCAGCGTAGTGGAACAGGGGTACGAGCAGTACTTC.

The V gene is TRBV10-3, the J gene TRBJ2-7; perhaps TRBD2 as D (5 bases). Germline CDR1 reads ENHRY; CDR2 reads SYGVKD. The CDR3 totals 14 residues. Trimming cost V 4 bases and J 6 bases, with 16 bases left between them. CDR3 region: CAISAQRDGSEQYF. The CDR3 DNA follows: TGTGCCATCAGTGCGCAGAGGGATGGGAGCGAGCAGTACTTC.

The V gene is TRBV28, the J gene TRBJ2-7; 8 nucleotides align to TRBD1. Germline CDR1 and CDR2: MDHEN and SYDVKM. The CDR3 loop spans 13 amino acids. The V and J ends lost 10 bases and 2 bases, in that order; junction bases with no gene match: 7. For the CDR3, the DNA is TGTGCCACCTTCCCGGGACAGGCCTACGAGCAGTACTTC. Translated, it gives CATFPGQAYEQYF.

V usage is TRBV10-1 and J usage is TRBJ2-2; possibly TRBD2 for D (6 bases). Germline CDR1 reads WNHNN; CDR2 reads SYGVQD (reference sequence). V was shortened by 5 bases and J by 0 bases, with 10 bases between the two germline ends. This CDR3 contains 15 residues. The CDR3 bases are TGCGCCAGCAGTTTAGCGGTCTCGAACACCGGGGAGCTGTTTTTT. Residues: CASSLAVSNTGELFF.

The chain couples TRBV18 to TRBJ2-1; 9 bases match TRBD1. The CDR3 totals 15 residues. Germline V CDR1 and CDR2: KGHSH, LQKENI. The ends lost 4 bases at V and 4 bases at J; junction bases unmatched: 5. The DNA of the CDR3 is TGTGCCAGCTCACTAGGACAGGGGACTTACAATGAGCAGTTCTTC. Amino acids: CASSLGQGTYNEQFF.

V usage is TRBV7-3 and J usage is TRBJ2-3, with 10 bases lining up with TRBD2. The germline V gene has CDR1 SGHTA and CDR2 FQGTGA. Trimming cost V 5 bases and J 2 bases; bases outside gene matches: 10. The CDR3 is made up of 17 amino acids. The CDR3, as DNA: TGTGCCAGCAGCCCAGTCACTAGCGGGAAGTACACAGATACGCAGTATTTT. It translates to CASSPVTSGKYTDTQYF.

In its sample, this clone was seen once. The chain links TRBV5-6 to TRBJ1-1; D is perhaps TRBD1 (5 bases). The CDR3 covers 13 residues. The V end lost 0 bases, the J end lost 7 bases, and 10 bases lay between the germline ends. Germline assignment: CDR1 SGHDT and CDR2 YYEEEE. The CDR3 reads CASSLEFRGEAFF. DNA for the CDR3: TGTGCCAGCAGCTTGGAATTTAGGGGTGAAGCTTTCTTT.

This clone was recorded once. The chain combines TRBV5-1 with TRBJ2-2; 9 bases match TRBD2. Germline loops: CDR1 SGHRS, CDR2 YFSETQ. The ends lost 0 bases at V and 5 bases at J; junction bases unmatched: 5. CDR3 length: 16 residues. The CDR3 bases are TGCGCCAGCAGCTTGGTCCTAGCGGGAAATACCGGGGAGCTGTTTTTT. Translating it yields CASSLVLAGNTGELFF.

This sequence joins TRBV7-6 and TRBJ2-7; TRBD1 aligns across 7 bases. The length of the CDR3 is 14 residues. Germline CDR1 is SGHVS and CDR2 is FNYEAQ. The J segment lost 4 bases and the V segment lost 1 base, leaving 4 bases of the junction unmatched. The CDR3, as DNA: TGTGCCAGCAGCTTAGGAGGGGGCGGTTACGAGCAGTACTTC. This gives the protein CASSLGGGGYEQYF. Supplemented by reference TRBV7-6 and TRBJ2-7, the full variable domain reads GAGVSQSPRYKVTKRGQDVALRCDPISGHVSLYWYRQALGQGPEFLTYFNYEAQQDKSGLPNDRFSAERPEGSISTLTIQRTEQRDSAMYRCASSLGGGGYEQYFGPGTRLTVT.

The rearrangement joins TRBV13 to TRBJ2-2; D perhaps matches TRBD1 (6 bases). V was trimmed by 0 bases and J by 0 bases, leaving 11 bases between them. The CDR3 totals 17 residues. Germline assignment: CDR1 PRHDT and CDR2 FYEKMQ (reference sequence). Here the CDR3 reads CASSLGRGYANTGELFF. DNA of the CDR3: TGTGCCAGCAGCTTAGGGAGGGGGTACGCGAACACCGGGGAGCTGTTTTTT.

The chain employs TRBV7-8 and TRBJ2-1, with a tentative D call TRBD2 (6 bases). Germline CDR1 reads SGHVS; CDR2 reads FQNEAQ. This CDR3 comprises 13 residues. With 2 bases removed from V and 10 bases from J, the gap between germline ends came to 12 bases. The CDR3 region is CASSLRGREEQFF. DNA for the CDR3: TGTGCCAGCAGCTTAAGAGGACGGGAGGAGCAGTTCTTC.

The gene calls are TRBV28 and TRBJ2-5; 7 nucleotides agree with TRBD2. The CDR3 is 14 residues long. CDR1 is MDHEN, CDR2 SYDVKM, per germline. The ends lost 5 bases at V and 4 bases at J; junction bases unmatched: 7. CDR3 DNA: TGTGCCAGCAGTCATCTGGGGGGGGGAGAGACCCAGTACTTC. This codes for CASSHLGGGETQYF. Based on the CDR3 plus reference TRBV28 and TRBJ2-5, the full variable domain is DVKVTQSSRYLVKRTGEKVFLECVQDMDHENMFWYRQDPGLGLRLIYFSYDVKMKEKGDIPEGYSVSREKKERFSLILESASTNQTSMYLCASSHLGGGETQYFGPGTRLLVL.

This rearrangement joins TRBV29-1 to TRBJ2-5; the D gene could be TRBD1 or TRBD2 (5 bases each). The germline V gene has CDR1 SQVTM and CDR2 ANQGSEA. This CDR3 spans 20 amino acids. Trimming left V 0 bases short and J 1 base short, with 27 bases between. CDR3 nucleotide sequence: TGCAGCGTTGAAGAGCGGTTGTCGGGGCGCGGGTTTTTTTTCCAAGAGACCCAGTACTTC. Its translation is CSVEERLSGRGFFFQETQYF. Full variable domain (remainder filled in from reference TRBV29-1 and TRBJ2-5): SAVISQKPSRDICQRGTSLTIQCQVDSQVTMMFWYRQQPGQSLTLIATANQGSEATYESGFVIDKFPISRPNLTFSTLTVSNMSPEDSSIYLCSVEERLSGRGFFFQETQYFGPGTRLLVL.

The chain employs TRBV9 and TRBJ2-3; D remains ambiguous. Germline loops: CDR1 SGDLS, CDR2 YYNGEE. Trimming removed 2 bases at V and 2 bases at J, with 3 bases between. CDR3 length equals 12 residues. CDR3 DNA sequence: TGTGCCAGCAGCGTGGTCACAGATACGCAGTATTTT. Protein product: CASSVVTDTQYF.

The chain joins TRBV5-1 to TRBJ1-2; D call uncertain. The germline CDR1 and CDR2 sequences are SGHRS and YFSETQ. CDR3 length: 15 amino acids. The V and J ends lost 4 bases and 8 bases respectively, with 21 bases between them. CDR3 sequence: CASSPLEAPLGGYTF. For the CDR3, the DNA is TGCGCCAGCAGCCCCCTAGAGGCCCCTCTGGGGGGCTACACCTTC.

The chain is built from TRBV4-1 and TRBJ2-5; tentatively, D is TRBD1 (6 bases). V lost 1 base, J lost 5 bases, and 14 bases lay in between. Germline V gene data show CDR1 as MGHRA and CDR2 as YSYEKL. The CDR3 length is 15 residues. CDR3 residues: CASSQGTENRETQYF. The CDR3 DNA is TGCGCCAGCAGCCAAGGGACAGAAAACCGGGAGACCCAGTACTTC.

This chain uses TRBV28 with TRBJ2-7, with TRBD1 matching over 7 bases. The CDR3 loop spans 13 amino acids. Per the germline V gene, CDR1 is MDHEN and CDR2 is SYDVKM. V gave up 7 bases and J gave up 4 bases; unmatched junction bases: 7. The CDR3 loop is CASKLTGPYEQYF. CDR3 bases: TGTGCCAGCAAACTGACAGGGCCGTACGAGCAGTACTTC.

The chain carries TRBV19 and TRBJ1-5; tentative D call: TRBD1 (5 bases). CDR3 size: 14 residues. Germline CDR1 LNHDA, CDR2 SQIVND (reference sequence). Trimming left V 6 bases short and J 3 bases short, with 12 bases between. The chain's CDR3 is CASRFGTLNQPQHF. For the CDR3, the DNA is TGTGCCAGTAGATTCGGGACTCTCAATCAGCCCCAGCATTTT. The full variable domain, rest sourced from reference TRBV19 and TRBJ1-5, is DGGITQSPKYLFRKEGQNVTLSCEQNLNHDAMYWYRQDPGQGLRLIYYSQIVNDFQKGDIAEGYSVSREKKESFPLTVTSAQKNPTAFYLCASRFGTLNQPQHFGDGTRLSIL.